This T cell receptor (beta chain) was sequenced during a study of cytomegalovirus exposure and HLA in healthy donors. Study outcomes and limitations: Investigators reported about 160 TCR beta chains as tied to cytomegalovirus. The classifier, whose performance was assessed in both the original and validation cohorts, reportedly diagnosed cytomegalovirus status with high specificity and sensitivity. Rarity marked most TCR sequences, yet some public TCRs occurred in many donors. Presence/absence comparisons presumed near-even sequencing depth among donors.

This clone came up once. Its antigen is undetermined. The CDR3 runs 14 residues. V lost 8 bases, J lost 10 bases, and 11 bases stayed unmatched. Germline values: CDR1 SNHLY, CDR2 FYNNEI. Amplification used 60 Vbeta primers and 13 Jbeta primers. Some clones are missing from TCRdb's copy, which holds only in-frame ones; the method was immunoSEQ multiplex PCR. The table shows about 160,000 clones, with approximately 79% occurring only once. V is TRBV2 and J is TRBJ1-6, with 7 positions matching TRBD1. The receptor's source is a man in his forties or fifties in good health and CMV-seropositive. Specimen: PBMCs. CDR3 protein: CASYLQGFGSPLHF. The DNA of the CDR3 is TGTGCCAGCTACCTACAGGGGTTTGGGTCACCCCTCCACTTT.